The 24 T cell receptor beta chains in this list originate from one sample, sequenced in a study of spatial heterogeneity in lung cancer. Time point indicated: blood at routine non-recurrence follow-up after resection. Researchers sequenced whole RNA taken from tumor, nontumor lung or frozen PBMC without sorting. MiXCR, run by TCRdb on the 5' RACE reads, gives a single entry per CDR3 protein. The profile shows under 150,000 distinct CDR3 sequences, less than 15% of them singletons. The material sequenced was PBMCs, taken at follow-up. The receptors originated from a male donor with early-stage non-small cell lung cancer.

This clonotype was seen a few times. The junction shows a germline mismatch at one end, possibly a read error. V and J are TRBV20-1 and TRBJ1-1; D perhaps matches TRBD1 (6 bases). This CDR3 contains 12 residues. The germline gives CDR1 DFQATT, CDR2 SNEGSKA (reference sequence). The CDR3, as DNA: TGCAGTGCTCGAACCGCAGGGGCTGAGGCTTTCTTT. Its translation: CSARTAGAEAFF.

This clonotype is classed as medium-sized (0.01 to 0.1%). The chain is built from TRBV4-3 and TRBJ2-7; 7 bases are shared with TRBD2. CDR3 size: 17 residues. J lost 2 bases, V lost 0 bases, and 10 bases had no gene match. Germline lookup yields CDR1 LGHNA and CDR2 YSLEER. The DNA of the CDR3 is TGCGCCAGCAGCCAAGATTGGGGGGAGGGAGCGGCCTACGAGCAGTACTTC. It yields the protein CASSQDWGEGAAYEQYF.

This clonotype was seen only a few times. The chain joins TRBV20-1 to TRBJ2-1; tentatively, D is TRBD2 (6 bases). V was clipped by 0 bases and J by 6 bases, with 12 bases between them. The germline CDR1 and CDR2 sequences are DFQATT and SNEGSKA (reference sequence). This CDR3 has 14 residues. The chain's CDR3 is CSARERGPINEQFF. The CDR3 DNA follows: TGCAGTGCTAGAGAGCGGGGCCCCATCAATGAGCAGTTCTTC.

Written as DNA, the CDR3 is TGCAGTGCTCCCGGGACAGCAATTCTCGGAACTTCGCCCCAGCATTTT. Its translation is CSAPGTAILGTSPQHF. The chain carries TRBV20-1 and TRBJ1-5; 7 bases agree with TRBD1. Germline V gene sequence: CDR1 DFQATT, CDR2 SNEGSKA (reference sequence). The CDR3 runs to 16 residues. Unmatched junction bases numbered 19, after V lost 5 bases and J lost 9 bases.

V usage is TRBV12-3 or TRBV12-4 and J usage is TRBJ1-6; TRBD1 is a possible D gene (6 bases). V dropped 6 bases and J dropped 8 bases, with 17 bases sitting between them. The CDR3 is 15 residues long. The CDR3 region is CASRRATGSDSPLHF. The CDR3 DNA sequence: TGTGCCAGCAGACGTGCTACAGGGTCCGATTCACCCCTCCACTTT.

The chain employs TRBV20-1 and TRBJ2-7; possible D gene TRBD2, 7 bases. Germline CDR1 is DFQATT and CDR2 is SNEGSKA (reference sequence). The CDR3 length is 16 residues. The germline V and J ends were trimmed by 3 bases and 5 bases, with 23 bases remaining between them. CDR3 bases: TGCAGTGCTAGCGGGGGGCGGAAATCGACTAAACACGAGCAGTACTTC. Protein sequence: CSASGGRKSTKHEQYF.

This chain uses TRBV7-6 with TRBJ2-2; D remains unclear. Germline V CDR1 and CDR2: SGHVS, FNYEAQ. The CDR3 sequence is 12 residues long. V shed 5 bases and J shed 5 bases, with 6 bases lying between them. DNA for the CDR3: TGTGCCAGCAGCCCGAGGACCGGGGAGCTGTTTTTT. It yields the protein CASSPRTGELFF.

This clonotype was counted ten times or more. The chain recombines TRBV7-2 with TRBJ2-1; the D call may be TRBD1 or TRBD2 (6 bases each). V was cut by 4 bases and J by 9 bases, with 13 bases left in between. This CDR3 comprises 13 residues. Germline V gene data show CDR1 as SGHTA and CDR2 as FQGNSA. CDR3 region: CASSWVGGPEQFF. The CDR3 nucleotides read TGTGCCAGCAGCTGGGTAGGGGGGCCTGAGCAGTTCTTC.

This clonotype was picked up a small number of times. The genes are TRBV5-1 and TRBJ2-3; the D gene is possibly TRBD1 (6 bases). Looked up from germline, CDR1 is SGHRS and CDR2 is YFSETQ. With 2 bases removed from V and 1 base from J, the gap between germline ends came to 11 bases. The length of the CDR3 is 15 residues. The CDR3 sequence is CASSFTGSGTDTQYF. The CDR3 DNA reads TGCGCCAGCAGCTTCACAGGGTCGGGCACAGATACGCAGTATTTT.

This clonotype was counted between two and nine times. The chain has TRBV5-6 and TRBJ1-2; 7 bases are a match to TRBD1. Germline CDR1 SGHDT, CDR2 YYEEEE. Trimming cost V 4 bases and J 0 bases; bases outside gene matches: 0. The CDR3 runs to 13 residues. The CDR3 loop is CASSTGANYGYTF. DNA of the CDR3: TGTGCCAGCAGCACAGGGGCTAACTATGGCTACACCTTC.

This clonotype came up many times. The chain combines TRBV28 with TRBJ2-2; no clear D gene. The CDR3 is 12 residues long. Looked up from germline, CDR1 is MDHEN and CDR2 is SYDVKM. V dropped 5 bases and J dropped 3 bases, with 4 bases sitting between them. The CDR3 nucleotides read TGTGCCAGCAGTCCCTACACCGGGGAGCTGTTTTTT. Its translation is CASSPYTGELFF.

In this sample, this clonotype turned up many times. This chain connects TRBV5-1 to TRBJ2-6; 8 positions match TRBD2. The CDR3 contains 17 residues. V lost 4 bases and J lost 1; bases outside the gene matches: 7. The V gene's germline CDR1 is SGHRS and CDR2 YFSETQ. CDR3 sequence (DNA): TGCGCCAGCAGCCGGGAGGGGAGACCATCTGGGGCCAACGTCCTGACTTTC. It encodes CASSREGRPSGANVLTF. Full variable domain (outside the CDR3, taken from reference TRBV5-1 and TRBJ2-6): KAGVTQTPRYLIKTRGQQVTLSCSPISGHRSVSWYQQTPGQGLQFLFEYFSETQRNKGNFPGRFSGRQFSNSRSEMNVSTLELGDSALYLCASSREGRPSGANVLTFGAGSRLTVL.

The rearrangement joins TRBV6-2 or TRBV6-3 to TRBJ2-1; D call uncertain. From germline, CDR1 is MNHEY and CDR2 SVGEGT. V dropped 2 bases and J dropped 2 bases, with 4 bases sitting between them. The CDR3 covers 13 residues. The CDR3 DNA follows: TGTGCCAGCAGTTACGTACCCTACAATGAGCAGTTCTTC. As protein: CASSYVPYNEQFF.

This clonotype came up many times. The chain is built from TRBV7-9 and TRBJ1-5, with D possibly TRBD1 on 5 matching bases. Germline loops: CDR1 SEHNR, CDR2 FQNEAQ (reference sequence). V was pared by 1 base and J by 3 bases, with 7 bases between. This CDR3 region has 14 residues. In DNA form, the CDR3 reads TGTGCCAGCAGCTTAGTAGGGGACAATCAGCCCCAGCATTTT. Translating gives CASSLVGDNQPQHF.

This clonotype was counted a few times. CDR3 sequence (DNA): TGTGCCAGTAATTTCTGGGATCGCTCTGGAAACACCATATATTTT. Protein product: CASNFWDRSGNTIYF. The rearrangement uses TRBV19 and TRBJ1-3; no firm D call. Germline CDR1 and CDR2: LNHDA and SQIVND (reference sequence). V gave up 7 bases and J gave up 0 bases, with 13 bases separating them. The CDR3 is made up of 15 amino acids.

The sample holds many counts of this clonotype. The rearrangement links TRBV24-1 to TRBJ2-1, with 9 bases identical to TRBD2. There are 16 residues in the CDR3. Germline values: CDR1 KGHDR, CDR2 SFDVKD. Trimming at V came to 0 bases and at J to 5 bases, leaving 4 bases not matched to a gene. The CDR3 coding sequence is TGTGCCACCAGTGATTTGGTAGCGGGGGCCCACAATGAGCAGTTCTTC. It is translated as CATSDLVAGAHNEQFF.

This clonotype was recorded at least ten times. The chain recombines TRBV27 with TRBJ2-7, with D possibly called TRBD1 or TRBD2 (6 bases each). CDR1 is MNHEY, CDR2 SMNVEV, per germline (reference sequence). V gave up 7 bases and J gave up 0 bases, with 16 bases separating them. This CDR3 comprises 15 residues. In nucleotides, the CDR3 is TGTGCCAGCACCCCTTTGGGGGGCAGCTCCTACGAGCAGTACTTC. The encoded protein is CASTPLGGSSYEQYF.

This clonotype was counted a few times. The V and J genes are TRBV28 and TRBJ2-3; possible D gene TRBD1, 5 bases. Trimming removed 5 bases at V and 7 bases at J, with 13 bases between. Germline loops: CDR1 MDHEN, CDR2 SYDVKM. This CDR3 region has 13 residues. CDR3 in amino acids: CASSPPDIYTQYF. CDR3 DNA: TGTGCCAGCAGTCCCCCGGACATTTATACGCAGTATTTT.

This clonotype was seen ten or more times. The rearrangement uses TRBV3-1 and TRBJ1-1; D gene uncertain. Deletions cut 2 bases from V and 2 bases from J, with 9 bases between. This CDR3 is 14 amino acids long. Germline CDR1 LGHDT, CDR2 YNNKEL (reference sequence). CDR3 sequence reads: CASSQSWGNTEAFF. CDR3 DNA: TGTGCCAGCAGCCAATCGTGGGGAAACACTGAAGCTTTCTTT.

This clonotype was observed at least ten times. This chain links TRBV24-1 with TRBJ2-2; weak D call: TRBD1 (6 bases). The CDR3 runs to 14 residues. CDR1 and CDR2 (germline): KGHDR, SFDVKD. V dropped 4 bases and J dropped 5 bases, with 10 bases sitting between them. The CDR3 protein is CATSDLTGTGELFF. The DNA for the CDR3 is TGTGCCACCAGTGACCTAACAGGGACCGGGGAGCTGTTTTTT.

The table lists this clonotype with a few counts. The CDR3 region is CAIRETGSSTDTQYF. The CDR3 DNA sequence: TGTGCCATCAGAGAGACAGGTTCTAGCACAGATACGCAGTATTTT. The chain combines TRBV10-3 with TRBJ2-3, with D possibly TRBD1 on 6 matching bases. V lost 6 bases and J 0 bases, leaving 13 bases between the germline ends. Germline V lookup: CDR1 ENHRY, CDR2 SYGVKD. CDR3 length: 15 residues.

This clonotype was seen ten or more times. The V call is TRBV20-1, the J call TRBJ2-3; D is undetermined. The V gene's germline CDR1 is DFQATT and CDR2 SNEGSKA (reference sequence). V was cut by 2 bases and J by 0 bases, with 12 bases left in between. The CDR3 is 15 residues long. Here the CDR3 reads CSARLTRPSTDTQYF. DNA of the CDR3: TGCAGTGCTAGACTCACCCGGCCTAGCACAGATACGCAGTATTTT.

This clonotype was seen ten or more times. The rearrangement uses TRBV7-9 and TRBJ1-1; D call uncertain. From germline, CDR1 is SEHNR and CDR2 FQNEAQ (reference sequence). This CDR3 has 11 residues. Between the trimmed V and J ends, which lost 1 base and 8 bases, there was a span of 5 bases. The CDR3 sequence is CASSLETEAFF. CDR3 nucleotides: TGTGCCAGCAGCTTAGAGACCGAAGCTTTCTTT.

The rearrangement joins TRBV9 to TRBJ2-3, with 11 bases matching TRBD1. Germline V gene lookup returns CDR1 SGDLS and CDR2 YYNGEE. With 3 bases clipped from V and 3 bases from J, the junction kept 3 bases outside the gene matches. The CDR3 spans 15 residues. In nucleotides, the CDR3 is TGTGCCAGCAGCGCTGGACAGGGGGCAACAGATACGCAGTATTTT. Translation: CASSAGQGATDTQYF.